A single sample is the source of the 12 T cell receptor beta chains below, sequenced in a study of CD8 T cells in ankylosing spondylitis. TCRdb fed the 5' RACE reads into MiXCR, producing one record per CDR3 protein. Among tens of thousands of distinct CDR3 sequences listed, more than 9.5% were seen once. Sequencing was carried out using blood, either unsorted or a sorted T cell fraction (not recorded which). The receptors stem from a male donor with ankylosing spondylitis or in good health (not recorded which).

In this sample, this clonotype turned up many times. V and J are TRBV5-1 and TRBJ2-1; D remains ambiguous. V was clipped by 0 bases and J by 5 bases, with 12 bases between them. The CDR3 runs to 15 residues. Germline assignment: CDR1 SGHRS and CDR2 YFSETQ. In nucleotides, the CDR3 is TGCGCCAGCAGCTTGGACCCCAGGCCAAACAATGAGCAGTTCTTC. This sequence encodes CASSLDPRPNNEQFF.

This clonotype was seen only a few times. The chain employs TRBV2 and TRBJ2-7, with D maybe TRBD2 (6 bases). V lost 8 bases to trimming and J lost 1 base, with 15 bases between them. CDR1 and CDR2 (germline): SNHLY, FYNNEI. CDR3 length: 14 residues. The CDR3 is CASRGGADSYEQYF. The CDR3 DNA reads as TGTGCCAGCCGAGGCGGGGCGGATTCCTACGAGCAGTACTTC.

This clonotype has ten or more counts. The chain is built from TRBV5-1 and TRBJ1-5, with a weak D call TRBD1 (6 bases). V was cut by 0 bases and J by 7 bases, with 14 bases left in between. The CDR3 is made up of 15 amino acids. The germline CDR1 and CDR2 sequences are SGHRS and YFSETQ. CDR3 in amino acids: CASSLAGALGQPQHF. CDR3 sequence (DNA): TGCGCCAGCAGCTTGGCAGGGGCCCTCGGGCAGCCCCAGCATTTT.

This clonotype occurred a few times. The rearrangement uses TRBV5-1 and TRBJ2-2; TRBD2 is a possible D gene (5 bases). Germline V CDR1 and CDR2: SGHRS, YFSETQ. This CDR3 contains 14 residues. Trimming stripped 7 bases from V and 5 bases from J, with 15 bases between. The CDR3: CASGGIRGTGELFF. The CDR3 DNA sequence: TGCGCCAGCGGAGGTATCAGAGGGACCGGGGAGCTGTTTTTT.

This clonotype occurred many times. The CDR3 DNA sequence: TGTGCCAGCAGTGAAATGGACAGGATGGCTAACTATGGCTACACCTTC. As protein: CASSEMDRMANYGYTF. The chain joins TRBV6-1 to TRBJ1-2; 7 nucleotides agree with TRBD1. V was clipped by 2 bases and J by 0 bases; unmatched bases: 6. CDR1 is MNHNS, CDR2 SASEGT, per germline. The CDR3 is 16 residues long.

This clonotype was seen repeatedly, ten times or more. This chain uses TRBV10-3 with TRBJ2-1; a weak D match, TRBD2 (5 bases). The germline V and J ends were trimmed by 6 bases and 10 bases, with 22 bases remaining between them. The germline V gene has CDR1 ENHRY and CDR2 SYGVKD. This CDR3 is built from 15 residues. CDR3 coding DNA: TGTGCCATCAGGGGCTTAGAGGGAGTAGGCGGAGAGCAGTTCTTC. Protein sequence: CAIRGLEGVGGEQFF.

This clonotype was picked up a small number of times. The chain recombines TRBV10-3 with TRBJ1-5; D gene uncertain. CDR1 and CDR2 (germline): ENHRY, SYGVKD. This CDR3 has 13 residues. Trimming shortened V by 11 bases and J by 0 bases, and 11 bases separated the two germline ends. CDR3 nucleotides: TGTGCCTCTGGGCCTACTAGCAATCAGCCCCAGCATTTT. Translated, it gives CASGPTSNQPQHF.

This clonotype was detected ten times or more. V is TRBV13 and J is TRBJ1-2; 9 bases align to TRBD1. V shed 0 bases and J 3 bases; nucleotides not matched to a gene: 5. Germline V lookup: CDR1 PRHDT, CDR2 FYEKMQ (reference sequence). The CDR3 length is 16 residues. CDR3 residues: CASSLGTGGLYYGYTF. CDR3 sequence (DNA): TGTGCCAGCAGCTTAGGGACAGGGGGTTTATACTATGGCTACACCTTC.

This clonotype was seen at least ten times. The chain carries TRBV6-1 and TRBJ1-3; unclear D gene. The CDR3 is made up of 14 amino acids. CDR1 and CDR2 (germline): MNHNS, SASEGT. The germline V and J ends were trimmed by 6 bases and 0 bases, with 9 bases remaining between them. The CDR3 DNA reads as TGTGCCAGCAGGAGGATTTCCTCTGGAAACACCATATATTTT. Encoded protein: CASRRISSGNTIYF.

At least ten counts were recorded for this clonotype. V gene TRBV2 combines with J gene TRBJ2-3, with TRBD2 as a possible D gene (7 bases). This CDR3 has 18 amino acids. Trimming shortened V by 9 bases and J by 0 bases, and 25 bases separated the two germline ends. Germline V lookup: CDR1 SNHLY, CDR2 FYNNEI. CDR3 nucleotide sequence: TGTGCCAGTATATCGCGGACCCCCCGGGGGGCTAGCACAGATACGCAGTATTTT. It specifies CASISRTPRGASTDTQYF.

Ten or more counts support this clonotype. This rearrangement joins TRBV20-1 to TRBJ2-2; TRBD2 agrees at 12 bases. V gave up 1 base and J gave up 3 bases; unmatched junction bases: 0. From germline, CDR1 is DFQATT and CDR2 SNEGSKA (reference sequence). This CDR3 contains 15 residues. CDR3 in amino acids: CSARGTSGDTGELFF. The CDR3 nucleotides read TGCAGTGCTAGAGGGACTAGCGGGGACACCGGGGAGCTGTTTTTT.

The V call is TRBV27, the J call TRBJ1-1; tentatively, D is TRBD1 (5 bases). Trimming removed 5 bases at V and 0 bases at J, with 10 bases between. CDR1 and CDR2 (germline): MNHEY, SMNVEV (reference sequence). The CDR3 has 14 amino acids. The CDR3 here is CASSPLTVNTEAFF. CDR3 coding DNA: TGTGCCAGCAGTCCACTGACAGTGAACACTGAAGCTTTCTTT.